This TCR beta chain was profiled in a study of cytomegalovirus exposure and HLA in healthy donors. The overall study: A preliminary data release comprised roughly 80 million unique TCRs obtained from HLA-typed donors. Study findings and constraints: High sensitivity and specificity were reportedly achieved when the classifier diagnosed cytomegalovirus status. Available immune exposure information covered CMV serostatus only.

Vbeta (60) and Jbeta (13) primers were used in the PCR. Profiled with immunoSEQ multiplex PCR; TCRdb holds only in-frame clones, not every one. This table holds more than 110,000 clones, about 80% found once. Worth noting for this clone: Its antigen is not known.

This TCR came from a man aged 35 to 55 in good health and CMV-seropositive. Source material: PBMCs.

CDR3 amino acids: CASSVIFRANYGYTF. The CDR3 nucleotides are TGTGCCAGCAGTGTTATATTCAGGGCTAACTATGGCTACACCTTC. The chain employs TRBV6-1 and TRBJ1-2; D is possibly TRBD1 (5 bases). This CDR3 contains 15 residues. The ends were cut back, 4 bases at V and 0 bases at J, with 12 bases in the middle. Germline V gene sequence: CDR1 MNHNS, CDR2 SASEGT.